Detailed here is one T cell receptor beta chain. Its antigen is unknown. On the basis of clinical symptoms, serum thyroxine and TRAb, thyroid ultrasound and orbital computed tomography, diagnoses were made. The record originates from a study of T cells in Graves' hyperthyroidism and ophthalmopathy. What was amplified from RNA transcripts were TCR beta CDR3 regions. The HTBI primer set drove a first-round RT-PCR of the TCR CDR3. TCRdb re-called the multiplex PCR reads with MiXCR, one entry per CDR3 protein. The table has roughly 740,000 distinct CDR3 sequences, roughly 15% seen once. Study outcomes and limitations: Prediction of ophthalmopathy progression came a median 6.5 months pre-onset.

The CDR3 sequence is 13 residues long. The germline V and J ends were trimmed by 3 bases and 7 bases, with 13 bases remaining between them. Germline CDR1 LNHNV, CDR2 YYDKDF (reference sequence). The sequencing sample was made of blood. This TCR was recovered from a man between 18 and 29 years old with Graves' hyperthyroidism. The gene calls are TRBV15 and TRBJ2-7; tentatively, D is TRBD2 (5 bases). In DNA, the CDR3 is TGTGCCACCAGCAGCGCCCTGCGGGCGGAGCAGTACTTC. Translated: CATSSALRAEQYF.